This TCR beta chain is drawn from a study of T cells in Graves' hyperthyroidism and ophthalmopathy. Germline-derived CDR1 and CDR2 are SGHNT and YYREEE (reference sequence). Trimming removed 5 bases at V and 3 bases at J, with 17 bases between. This CDR3 spans 16 amino acids. Researchers took RNA transcripts and amplified the TCR beta CDR3 regions from them. First-round RT-PCR targeting the TCR CDR3 was performed with the HTBI primer set. MiXCR was run by TCRdb on the multiplex PCR reads, yielding one entry per CDR3 protein. The profile shows over 500,000 distinct CDR3 sequences, approximately 17% of them singletons. A remark on this clonotype: A much bigger clone sits one base away, suggesting this may be a read error.

The V and J genes are TRBV5-4 and TRBJ1-4; D gene ambiguous. The source material was blood. This receptor was taken from a woman aged 18-29 years with Graves' ophthalmopathy. This CDR3 is CASRPTARRSNEKLFF. CDR3 sequence (DNA): TGTGCCAGCAGGCCGACGGCCCGGCGGTCTAATGAAAAACTGTTTTTT.